These 5 T cell receptor beta chains were sequenced from one sample in a study of identical twins. TCRdb analysed the 5' RACE reads with MiXCR anew, one entry per CDR3 protein. The sample shows hundreds of thousands of distinct CDR3 sequences, about 20% of them seen only once. These same records also appear under a second study, on T cells expressing NK-cell markers.

Sample: PBMCs. The receptors stem from a woman under 30 in good health.

The chain combines TRBV10-3 with TRBJ1-6, with D unclear. The germline CDR1 and CDR2 sequences are ENHRY and SYGVKD. V was clipped by 3 bases and J by 0 bases, with 6 bases between them. CDR3 length equals 15 residues. CDR3: CAISEGSSYNSPLHF. CDR3 in DNA: TGTGCCATCAGTGAAGGGAGCTCCTATAATTCACCCCTCCACTTT.

The chain couples TRBV6-5 to TRBJ2-5; D tentatively reads TRBD1 or TRBD2 (5 bases each). The CDR3 is made up of 15 amino acids. The V end lost 0 bases, the J end lost 2 bases, and 10 bases lay between the germline ends. Per germline, CDR1 MNHEY and CDR2 SVGAGI. The CDR3: CASSYSFGGQETQYF. For the CDR3, the DNA is TGTGCCAGCAGTTACTCGTTTGGGGGACAAGAGACCCAGTACTTC.

This clonotype turned up a few times. V is TRBV6-2 or TRBV6-3 and J is TRBJ2-5; 7 bases agree with TRBD1. Trimming removed 5 bases from V and 0 bases from J; junction bases left unmatched: 6. The germline V gene encodes CDR1 MNHEY and CDR2 SVGEGT. The CDR3 is made up of 15 amino acids. CDR3 DNA sequence: TGTGCCAGCAGTGACAACAGGGGTCACCAAGAGACCCAGTACTTC. This translates into CASSDNRGHQETQYF.

The chain couples TRBV5-5 to TRBJ1-2; D is perhaps TRBD1 (5 bases). The CDR3 is 14 amino acids. The V end lost 4 bases, the J end lost 8 bases, and 18 bases lay between the germline ends. Per the germline V gene, CDR1 is SGHKS and CDR2 is YYEKEE (reference sequence). CDR3 protein: CASSGGTGDGGYTF. As DNA, the CDR3 is TGTGCCAGCAGCGGAGGGACGGGGGATGGAGGCTACACCTTC. Drawing the rest from reference TRBV5-5 and TRBJ1-2, the complete variable domain is DAGVTQSPTHLIKTRGQQVTLRCSPISGHKSVSWYQQVLGQGPQFIFQYYEKEERGRGNFPDRFSARQFPNYSSELNVNALLLGDSALYLCASSGGTGDGGYTFGSGTRLTVV.

This clonotype was seen at least ten times. This chain connects TRBV6-2 or TRBV6-3 to TRBJ2-1; weak D call: TRBD2 (6 bases). Germline V gene lookup returns CDR1 MNHEY and CDR2 SVGEGT. Trimming removed 5 bases from V and 4 bases from J, with 15 bases in between. The CDR3 spans 15 residues. In DNA, the CDR3 is TGTGCCAGCAGTGACCCGGGTGGGAGGTACAATGAGCAGTTCTTC. The encoded protein is CASSDPGGRYNEQFF.